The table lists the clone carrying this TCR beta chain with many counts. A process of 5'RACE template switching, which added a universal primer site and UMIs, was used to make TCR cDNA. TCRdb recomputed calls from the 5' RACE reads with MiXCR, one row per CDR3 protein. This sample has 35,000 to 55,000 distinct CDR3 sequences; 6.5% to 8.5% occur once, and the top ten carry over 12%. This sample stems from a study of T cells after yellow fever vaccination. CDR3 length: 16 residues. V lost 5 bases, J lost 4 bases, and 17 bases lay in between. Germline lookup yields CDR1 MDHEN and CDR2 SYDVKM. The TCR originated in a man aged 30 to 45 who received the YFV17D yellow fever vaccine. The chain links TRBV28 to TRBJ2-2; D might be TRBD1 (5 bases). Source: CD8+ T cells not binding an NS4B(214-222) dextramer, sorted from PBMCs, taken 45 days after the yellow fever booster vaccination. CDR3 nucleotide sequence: TGTGCCAGCAGTGCCCCCTGGCAGGGTTTCACCGGGGAGCTGTTTTTT. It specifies CASSAPWQGFTGELFF.